This record looks at one TCR beta chain sequence and its context. Trimming took 0 bases from V and 0 from J; bases not matched to a gene: 9. Germline CDR1 SGHRS, CDR2 YFSETQ. This CDR3 region has 19 residues. This specimen belongs to a study of Ad26.COV2.S vaccination and SARS-CoV-2 variants. Study overall: Enrollment placed the donor in the COV1001 Ad26.COV2.S trial arm.

Sequenced by immunoSEQ multiplex PCR; TCRdb stores in-frame clones only, minus some. The sample lists hundreds of thousands of clones, approximately 89% occurring once. The treatment was: roughly 19 received Ad26.COV2.S at low or high dose, single or two shots; roughly 5 received placebo; per-sample allocation not given. Sampling was done on day 63 after the first vaccine or placebo injection. The chain employs TRBV5-1 and TRBJ2-6, with 7 bases fitting TRBD2. The input for sequencing was peripheral blood, taken in a trial of Ad26.COV2.S vaccine versus placebo. The TCR comes from a person between 18 and 60 years old who received the Ad26.COV2.S COVID-19 vaccine or a placebo. CDR3 residues: CASSLAPSGISSGANVLTF. In DNA, the CDR3 is TGCGCCAGCAGCTTGGCCCCTAGCGGTATAAGCTCTGGGGCCAACGTCCTGACTTTC.